This T cell receptor (beta chain) was captured in a study of blood T cell repertoires in COVID-19. Study in general: Sources were T cells, B-cell-depleted T cells, or PBMCs; the material itself was cDNA or gDNA.

Study processing details: Counts of nucleated cells, estimated from reference gene primer amplification, were obtained. Assay: immunoSEQ multiplex PCR; the TCRdb copy retains only in-frame clones and omits some. The V and J calls and clone size were taken over from that table, and D and trimming were inferred from the DNA. The table lists under 250,000 clones, about four fifths of them singletons. Germline V gene sequence: CDR1 SGHTS, CDR2 YDEGEE. This CDR3 is 13 amino acids long. The V end was cut by 4 bases, the J end by 3 bases, with 10 bases between. The sequenced material came from peripheral blood. The TCR sequence derives from a man over 45 with active or convalescent COVID-19. The V and J genes are TRBV5-8 and TRBJ1-2; unclear D gene. CDR3: CASSAGQYYGYTF. DNA for the CDR3: TGTGCCAGCAGCGCGGGCCAGTACTATGGCTACACCTTC.